A selection of T cell receptor beta chains follows, all from one sample in a study of blood T cell repertoires in COVID-19. The table came from immunoSEQ multiplex PCR; TCRdb's copy has only in-frame clones and leaves some out. The table lists 95,000 to 110,000 clones, about 90% of them singletons. Sequences were obtained from peripheral blood. All receptors come from a woman in her twenties or thirties with acute or convalescent COVID-19. Each CDR3 is given with its conserved first and last residue. A D gene is named only where the DNA matches it firmly. The size field is filled for only some rows; it gives once, few, many or a size class.

clone size: NA
D gene: TRBD1
V gene: TRBV7-2
J gene: TRBJ2-7
CDR3 DNA: TGTGCCAGCAGCTTAGTTTTCGGTCAGGGGGCCGAGCAGTACTTC
CDR3 protein: CASSLVFGQGAEQYF

clone size: NA
D gene: NA
V gene: TRBV27
J gene: TRBJ2-5
CDR3 DNA: TGTGCCAGCAGCCCCACTGGACTGGTGTTTGGGGAGACCCAGTACTTC
CDR3 protein: CASSPTGLVFGETQYF

clone size: NA
D gene: NA
V gene: TRBV19
J gene: TRBJ1-2
CDR3 DNA: TGTGCCAGTAGTATCGGGGGGGGCTATGGCTACACCTTC
CDR3 protein: CASSIGGGYGYTF

clone size: NA
D gene: NA
V gene: TRBV29-1
J gene: TRBJ2-1
CDR3 DNA: TGCAGCGTGGACGAGGGCGGATATGAGCAGTTCTTC
CDR3 protein: CSVDEGGYEQFF

clone size: NA
D gene: TRBD1
V gene: TRBV14
J gene: TRBJ1-4
CDR3 DNA: TGTGCCAGCAGCCAGCGGACAGGGGTGAGAGAAAAACTGTTTTTT
CDR3 protein: CASSQRTGVREKLFF

clone size: NA
D gene: TRBD1
V gene: TRBV4-2
J gene: TRBJ2-3
CDR3 DNA: TGTGCCAGCAGCCAAGAAGGGGGCGCGTATACGCAGTATTTT
CDR3 protein: CASSQEGGAYTQYF

clone size: NA
D gene: TRBD2
V gene: TRBV28
J gene: TRBJ2-5
CDR3 DNA: TGTGCCAGCAGTTCCAGGACTAGCGGGGTGTTCGGGACCCAGTACTTC
CDR3 protein: CASSSRTSGVFGTQYF

clone size: NA
D gene: TRBD1
V gene: TRBV7-8
J gene: TRBJ2-7
CDR3 DNA: TGTGCCAGCAGCTCGCGGATTGACAGGGACGAGCAGTACTTC
CDR3 protein: CASSSRIDRDEQYF

clone size: NA
D gene: NA
V gene: TRBV28
J gene: TRBJ1-4
CDR3 DNA: TGTGCCAGCAGTTTATCCCCGGGACTGACTAATGAAAAACTGTTTTTT
CDR3 protein: CASSLSPGLTNEKLFF

clone size: NA
D gene: TRBD2
V gene: TRBV25-1
J gene: TRBJ2-5
CDR3 DNA: TGTGCCAGCAGGACTAGCCCGGAAGAGACCCAGTACTTC
CDR3 protein: CASRTSPEETQYF

clone size: NA
D gene: TRBD2
V gene: TRBV7-2
J gene: TRBJ2-3
CDR3 DNA: TGTGCCAGCAGCTTAGTTAGCGGGGGCACAGATACGCAGTATTTT
CDR3 protein: CASSLVSGGTDTQYF

clone size: few
D gene: NA
V gene: TRBV15
J gene: TRBJ1-5
CDR3 DNA: TGTGCCACCAGCAGAGATAGAGGCAGCTCTAACAATCAGCCCCAGCATTTT
CDR3 protein: CATSRDRGSSNNQPQHF

clone size: NA
D gene: NA
V gene: TRBV6-5
J gene: TRBJ1-1
CDR3 DNA: TGTGCCAGCAGTTGGCGGGGAGAGACTGAAGCTTTCTTT
CDR3 protein: CASSWRGETEAFF

clone size: NA
D gene: NA
V gene: TRBV5-1
J gene: TRBJ1-1
CDR3 DNA: TGCGCCAGCAGCCCCGCCGGGGGGGCACGGATGGGAGACACTGAAGCTTTCTTT
CDR3 protein: CASSPAGGARMGDTEAFF

clone size: NA
D gene: NA
V gene: TRBV30
J gene: TRBJ1-1
CDR3 DNA: TGTGCCTGGACCCGTGTGACCGGGAACGCTGAAGCTTTCTTT
CDR3 protein: CAWTRVTGNAEAFF

clone size: NA
D gene: NA
V gene: TRBV14
J gene: TRBJ1-1
CDR3 DNA: TGTGCCAGCAGCCAAGATCGATACAGCAACACTGAAGCTTTCTTT
CDR3 protein: CASSQDRYSNTEAFF

clone size: NA
D gene: TRBD2
V gene: TRBV6-2/TRBV6-3
J gene: TRBJ2-1
CDR3 DNA: TGTGCCAGCAGTTACTCGCACCCGGGACTAGCGGGAGGGGGCAATGAGCAGTTCTTC
CDR3 protein: CASSYSHPGLAGGGNEQFF

clone size: NA
D gene: NA
V gene: TRBV19
J gene: TRBJ1-1
CDR3 DNA: TGTGCCAGTAGTATCTACAGGGAAACCACTGAAGCTTTCTTT
CDR3 protein: CASSIYRETTEAFF

clone size: few
D gene: TRBD1
V gene: TRBV19
J gene: TRBJ2-2
CDR3 DNA: TGTGCCAGTAGAGCCGGGACAGGGGTCACCGGGGAGCTGTTTTTT
CDR3 protein: CASRAGTGVTGELFF

clone size: NA
D gene: TRBD1
V gene: TRBV28
J gene: TRBJ1-6
CDR3 DNA: TGTGCCAGCAGTTTACCCCGACAGGGGAATTCACCCCTCCACTTT
CDR3 protein: CASSLPRQGNSPLHF

clone size: NA
D gene: NA
V gene: TRBV4-1
J gene: TRBJ1-5
CDR3 DNA: TGCGCCAGCAGCCACCGGGCGACGGAGGACCATCAGCCCCAGCATTTT
CDR3 protein: CASSHRATEDHQPQHF

clone size: NA
D gene: NA
V gene: TRBV27
J gene: TRBJ2-2
CDR3 DNA: TGTGCCAGCAGTTTCGGCGGTAATGCCGGGGAGCTGTTTTTT
CDR3 protein: CASSFGGNAGELFF

clone size: NA
D gene: NA
V gene: TRBV4-1
J gene: TRBJ2-3
CDR3 DNA: TGCGCCAGCAGCCAGAGCGAGGGGGGCACAGATACGCAGTATTTT
CDR3 protein: CASSQSEGGTDTQYF

clone size: NA
D gene: NA
V gene: TRBV28
J gene: TRBJ1-2
CDR3 DNA: TGTGCCAGCAGTTTAAAGCAGGGCTATGGCTACACCTTC
CDR3 protein: CASSLKQGYGYTF

clone size: NA
D gene: NA
V gene: TRBV27
J gene: TRBJ2-3
CDR3 DNA: TGTGCCAGCAGTTTAGGTACACCCCAACCCACAGATACGCAGTATTTT
CDR3 protein: CASSLGTPQPTDTQYF

clone size: NA
D gene: NA
V gene: TRBV30
J gene: TRBJ1-1
CDR3 DNA: TGTGCCTGGACTCGGGGGAACACTGAAGCTTTCTTT
CDR3 protein: CAWTRGNTEAFF

clone size: NA
D gene: NA
V gene: TRBV15
J gene: TRBJ1-3
CDR3 DNA: TGTGCCACCAGCAGCTTTCCCCTTGGGACTGGACCCTCTGGAAACACCATATATTTT
CDR3 protein: CATSSFPLGTGPSGNTIYF

clone size: NA
D gene: NA
V gene: TRBV11-3
J gene: TRBJ2-7
CDR3 DNA: TGTGCCAGCAGCTTGGGTGAGAATTTAGGGGCATACGAGCAGTACTTC
CDR3 protein: CASSLGENLGAYEQYF

clone size: NA
D gene: NA
V gene: TRBV9
J gene: TRBJ1-1
CDR3 DNA: TGTGCCAGCAGCGTAGGGCAGGGGCTTGCCACTGAAGCTTTCTTT
CDR3 protein: CASSVGQGLATEAFF

clone size: NA
D gene: NA
V gene: TRBV11-2
J gene: TRBJ1-2
CDR3 DNA: TGTGCCAGCAGGTCGGGAGCGGGGTATGGCTACACCTTC
CDR3 protein: CASRSGAGYGYTF

clone size: NA
D gene: NA
V gene: TRBV19
J gene: TRBJ2-1
CDR3 DNA: TGTGCCAGCACCTTAGGGGGGGGGCCGATCAATGAGCAGTTCTTC
CDR3 protein: CASTLGGGPINEQFF

clone size: NA
D gene: NA
V gene: TRBV5-1
J gene: TRBJ2-3
CDR3 DNA: TGCGCCAGCAGCTTGGAAGGCAGGGGCACAGATACGCAGTATTTT
CDR3 protein: CASSLEGRGTDTQYF

clone size: NA
D gene: TRBD1
V gene: TRBV12-5
J gene: TRBJ2-3
CDR3 DNA: TGTGCTAGTGGTTTGGTTGAAAAGGGGGCCTTAGCGAGCACAGATACGCAGTATTTT
CDR3 protein: CASGLVEKGALASTDTQYF

clone size: few
D gene: NA
V gene: TRBV6-5
J gene: TRBJ2-3
CDR3 DNA: TGTGCCAGCAGTCGCGGACGGGAAACAGATACGCAGTATTTT
CDR3 protein: CASSRGRETDTQYF

clone size: NA
D gene: TRBD1
V gene: TRBV18
J gene: TRBJ1-5
CDR3 DNA: TGTGCCAGCTCCTTGGACAGGGTTTCGTGGGGCAATCAGCCCCAGCATTTT
CDR3 protein: CASSLDRVSWGNQPQHF

clone size: NA
D gene: TRBD1
V gene: TRBV9
J gene: TRBJ1-2
CDR3 DNA: TGTGCCAGCAGCGCGCACCCAGGGGGCGCGTTTTATGGCTACACCTTC
CDR3 protein: CASSAHPGGAFYGYTF

clone size: NA
D gene: TRBD2
V gene: TRBV27
J gene: TRBJ2-7
CDR3 DNA: TGTGCCAGCAGTTTATTGTCTAGCGGGAGCCCTTACGAGCAGTACTTC
CDR3 protein: CASSLLSSGSPYEQYF

clone size: NA
D gene: TRBD1
V gene: TRBV18
J gene: TRBJ1-4
CDR3 DNA: TGTGCCAGCTCCCTGGACAGGGACGAGGAAAAACTGTTTTTT
CDR3 protein: CASSLDRDEEKLFF

clone size: NA
D gene: TRBD2
V gene: TRBV18
J gene: TRBJ2-7
CDR3 DNA: TGTGCCAGCTCACCGGGACTAGCGGGAGCCCTCTCCTACGAGCAGTACTTC
CDR3 protein: CASSPGLAGALSYEQYF